The entry that follows covers one T cell receptor beta chain sequence. The antigen is not known. The PCR contained 60 Vbeta and 13 Jbeta primers. The protocol was immunoSEQ multiplex PCR, while the TCRdb copy is restricted to in-frame clones and leaves out a portion. Of 100,000 to 150,000 clones listed, around 83% are singletons. This specimen belongs to a study of cytomegalovirus exposure and HLA in healthy donors. Study-wide findings and caveats: Altogether, 160 or so TCR beta chains were recorded as cytomegalovirus-associated.

This CDR3 spans 14 amino acids. The ends were cut back, 5 bases at V and 7 bases at J, with 15 bases in the middle. Germline CDR1 is SEHNR and CDR2 is FQNEAQ (reference sequence). Sequenced input: PBMCs. This chain links TRBV7-9 with TRBJ2-1; tentative D call: TRBD2 (5 bases). The TCR sequence derives from a girl aged 2 to 10 in good health and CMV-seronegative. The DNA for the CDR3 is TGTGCCAGCAGCACTTCGGGAACGGGGAATGAGCAGTTCTTC. Translation gives CASSTSGTGNEQFF.